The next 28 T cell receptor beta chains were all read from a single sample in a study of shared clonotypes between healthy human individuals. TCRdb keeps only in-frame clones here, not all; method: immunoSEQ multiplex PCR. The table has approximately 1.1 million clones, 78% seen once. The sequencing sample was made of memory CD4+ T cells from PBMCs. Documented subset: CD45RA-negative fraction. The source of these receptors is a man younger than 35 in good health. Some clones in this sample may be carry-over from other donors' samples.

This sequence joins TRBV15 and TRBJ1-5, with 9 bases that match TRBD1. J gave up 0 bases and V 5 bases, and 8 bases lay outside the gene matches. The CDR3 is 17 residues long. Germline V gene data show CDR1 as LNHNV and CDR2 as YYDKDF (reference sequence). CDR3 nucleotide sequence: TGTGCCACCAGCCCCCTGGACAGGGGACATAGCAATCAGCCCCAGCATTTT. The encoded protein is CATSPLDRGHSNQPQHF.

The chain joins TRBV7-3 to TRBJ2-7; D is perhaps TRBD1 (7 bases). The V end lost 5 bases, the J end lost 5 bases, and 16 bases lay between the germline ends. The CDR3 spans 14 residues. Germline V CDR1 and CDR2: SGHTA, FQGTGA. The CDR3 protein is CASSPRGDFDEQYF. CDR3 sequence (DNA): TGTGCCAGCAGCCCCAGGGGGGATTTCGACGAGCAGTACTTC.

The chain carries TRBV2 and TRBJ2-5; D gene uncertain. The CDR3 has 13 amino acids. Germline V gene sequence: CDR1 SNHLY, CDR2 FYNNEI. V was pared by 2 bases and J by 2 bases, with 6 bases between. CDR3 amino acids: CASSESSQETQYF. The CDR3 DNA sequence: TGTGCCAGCAGTGAATCTAGTCAAGAGACCCAGTACTTC. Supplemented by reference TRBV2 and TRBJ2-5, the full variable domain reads EPEVTQTPSHQVTQMGQEVILRCVPISNHLYFYWYRQILGQKVEFLVSFYNNEISEKSEIFDDQFSVERPDGSNFTLKIRSTKLEDSAMYFCASSESSQETQYFGPGTRLLVL.

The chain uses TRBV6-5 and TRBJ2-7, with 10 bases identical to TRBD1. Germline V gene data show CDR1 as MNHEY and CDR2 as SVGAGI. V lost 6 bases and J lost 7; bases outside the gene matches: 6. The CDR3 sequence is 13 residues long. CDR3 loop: CASRPGQGGEQYF. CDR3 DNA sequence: TGTGCCAGCAGGCCCGGACAGGGGGGGGAGCAGTACTTC.

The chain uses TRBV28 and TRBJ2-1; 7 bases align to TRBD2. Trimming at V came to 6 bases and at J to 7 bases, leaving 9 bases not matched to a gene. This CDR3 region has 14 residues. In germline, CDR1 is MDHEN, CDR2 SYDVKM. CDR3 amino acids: CASSPGGRANEQFF. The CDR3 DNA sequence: TGTGCCAGCAGCCCGGGAGGCCGGGCGAATGAGCAGTTCTTC.

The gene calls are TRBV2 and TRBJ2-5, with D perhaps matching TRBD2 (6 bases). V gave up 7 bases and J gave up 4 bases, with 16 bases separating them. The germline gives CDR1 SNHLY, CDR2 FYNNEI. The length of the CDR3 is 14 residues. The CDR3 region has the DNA TGTGCCAGCACCAGGGACTCTCGAAGAGAGACCCAGTACTTC. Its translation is CASTRDSRRETQYF.

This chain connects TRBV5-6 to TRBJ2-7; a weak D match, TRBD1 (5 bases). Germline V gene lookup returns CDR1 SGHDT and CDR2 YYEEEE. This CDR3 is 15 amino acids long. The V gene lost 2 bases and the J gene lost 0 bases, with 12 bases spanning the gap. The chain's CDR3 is CASSLSRVLSYEQYF. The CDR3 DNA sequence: TGTGCCAGCAGCTTATCCAGGGTTCTCTCCTACGAGCAGTACTTC.

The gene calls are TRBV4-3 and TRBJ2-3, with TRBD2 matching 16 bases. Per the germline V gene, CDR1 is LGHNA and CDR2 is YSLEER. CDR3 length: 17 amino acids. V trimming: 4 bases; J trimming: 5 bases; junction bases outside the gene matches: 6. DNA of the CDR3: TGCGCCAGCAGCCCGACGGGGACTAGCGGGAGGGTAGATACGCAGTATTTT. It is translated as CASSPTGTSGRVDTQYF.

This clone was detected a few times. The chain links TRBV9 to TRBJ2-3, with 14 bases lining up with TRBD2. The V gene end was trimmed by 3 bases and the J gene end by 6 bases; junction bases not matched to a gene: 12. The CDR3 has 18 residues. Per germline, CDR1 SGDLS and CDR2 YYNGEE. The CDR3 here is CASSAQRGTSGSYDTQYF. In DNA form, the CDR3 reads TGTGCCAGCAGCGCCCAGAGAGGGACTAGCGGGAGCTATGATACGCAGTATTTT.

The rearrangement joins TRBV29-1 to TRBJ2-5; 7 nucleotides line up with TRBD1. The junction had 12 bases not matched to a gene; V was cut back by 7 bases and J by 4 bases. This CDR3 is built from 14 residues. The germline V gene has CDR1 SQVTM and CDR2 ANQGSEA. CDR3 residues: CSGQGDRSGETQYF. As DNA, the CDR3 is TGCAGCGGACAGGGAGATCGTTCCGGAGAGACCCAGTACTTC.

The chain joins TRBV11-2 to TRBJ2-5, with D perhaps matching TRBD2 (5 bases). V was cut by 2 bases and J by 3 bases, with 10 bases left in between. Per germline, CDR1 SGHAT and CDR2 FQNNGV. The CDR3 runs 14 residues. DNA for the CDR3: TGTGCCAGCAGCTTATCCCGGGGAAAAGAGACCCAGTACTTC. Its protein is CASSLSRGKETQYF.

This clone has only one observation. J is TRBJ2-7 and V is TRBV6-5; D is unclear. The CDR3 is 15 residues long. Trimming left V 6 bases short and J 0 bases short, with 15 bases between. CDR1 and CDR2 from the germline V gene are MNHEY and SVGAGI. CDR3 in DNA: TGTGCCAGCAGCCTGGACCGTCTCGGCTCCTACGAGCAGTACTTC. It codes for CASSLDRLGSYEQYF.

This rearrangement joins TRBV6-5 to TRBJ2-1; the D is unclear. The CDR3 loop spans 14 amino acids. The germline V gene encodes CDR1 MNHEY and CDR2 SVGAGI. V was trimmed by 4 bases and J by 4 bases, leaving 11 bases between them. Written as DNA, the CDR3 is TGTGCCAGCAGTTTAGGTCTCCTTTACAATGAGCAGTTCTTC. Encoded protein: CASSLGLLYNEQFF.

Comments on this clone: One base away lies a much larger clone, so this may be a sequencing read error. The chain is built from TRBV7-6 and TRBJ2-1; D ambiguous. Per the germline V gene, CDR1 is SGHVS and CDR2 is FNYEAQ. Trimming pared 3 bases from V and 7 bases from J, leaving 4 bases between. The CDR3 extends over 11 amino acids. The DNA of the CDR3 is TGTGCCAGCAGCTTTGAGAATGAGCAGTTCTTC. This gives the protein CASSFENEQFF.

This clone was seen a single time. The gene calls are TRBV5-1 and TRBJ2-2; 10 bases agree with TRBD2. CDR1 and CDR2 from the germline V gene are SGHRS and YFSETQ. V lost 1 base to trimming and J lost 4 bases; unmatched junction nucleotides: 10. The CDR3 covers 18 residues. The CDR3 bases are TGCGCCAGCAGCTTGTGGCCTAGCGGGAGTGGTGTCACCGGGGAGCTGTTTTTT. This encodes CASSLWPSGSGVTGELFF.

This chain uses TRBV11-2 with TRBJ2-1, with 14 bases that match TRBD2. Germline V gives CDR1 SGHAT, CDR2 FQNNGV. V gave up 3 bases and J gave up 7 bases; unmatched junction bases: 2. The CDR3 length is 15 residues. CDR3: CASSFGTSGGNEQFF. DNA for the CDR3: TGTGCCAGCAGCTTTGGGACTAGCGGGGGTAATGAGCAGTTCTTC. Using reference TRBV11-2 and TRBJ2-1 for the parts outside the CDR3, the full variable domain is EAGVAQSPRYKIIEKRQSVAFWCNPISGHATLYWYQQILGQGPKLLIQFQNNGVVDDSQLPKDRFSAERLKGVDSTLKIQPAKLEDSAVYLCASSFGTSGGNEQFFGPGTRLTVL.

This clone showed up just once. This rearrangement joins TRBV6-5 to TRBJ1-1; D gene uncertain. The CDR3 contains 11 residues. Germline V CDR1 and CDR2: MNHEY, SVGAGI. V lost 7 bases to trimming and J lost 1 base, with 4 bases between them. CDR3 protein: CASTANTEAFF. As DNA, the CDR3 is TGTGCCAGCACTGCGAACACTGAAGCTTTCTTT.

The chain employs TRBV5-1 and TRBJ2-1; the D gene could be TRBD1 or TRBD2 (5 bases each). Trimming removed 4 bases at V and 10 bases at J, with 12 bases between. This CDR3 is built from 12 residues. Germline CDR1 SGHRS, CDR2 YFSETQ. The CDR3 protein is CASSRDRGEQFF. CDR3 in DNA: TGCGCCAGCAGCAGGGACCGGGGCGAGCAGTTCTTC.

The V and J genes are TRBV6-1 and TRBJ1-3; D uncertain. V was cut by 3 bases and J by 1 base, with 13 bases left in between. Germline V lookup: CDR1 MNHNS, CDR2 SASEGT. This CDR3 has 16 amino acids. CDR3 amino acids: CASSESDSLSGNTIYF. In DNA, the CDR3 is TGTGCCAGCAGTGAGTCGGACTCGCTGTCTGGAAACACCATATATTTT.

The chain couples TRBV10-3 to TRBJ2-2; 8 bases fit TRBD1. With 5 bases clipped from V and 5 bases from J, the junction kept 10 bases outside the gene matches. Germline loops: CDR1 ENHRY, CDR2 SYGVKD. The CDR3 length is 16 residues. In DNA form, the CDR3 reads TGTGCCATCAGTAGACAGGGGACTGTTGGGACCGGGGAGCTGTTTTTT. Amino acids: CAISRQGTVGTGELFF.

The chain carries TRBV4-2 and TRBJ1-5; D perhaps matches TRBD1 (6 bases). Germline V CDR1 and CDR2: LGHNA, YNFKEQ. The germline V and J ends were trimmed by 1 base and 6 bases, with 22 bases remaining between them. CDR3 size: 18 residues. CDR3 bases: TGTGCCAGCAGCCAAGTTCTTTCCGTTTCAGGGGCAGCTCAGCCCCAGCATTTT. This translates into CASSQVLSVSGAAQPQHF.

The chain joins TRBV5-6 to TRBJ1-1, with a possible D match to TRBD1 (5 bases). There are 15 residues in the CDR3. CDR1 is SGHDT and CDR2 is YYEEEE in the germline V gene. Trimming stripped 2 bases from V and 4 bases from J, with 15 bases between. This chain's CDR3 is CASSLGLRGFTEAFF. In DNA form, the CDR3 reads TGTGCCAGCAGCTTAGGCCTTAGGGGATTCACTGAAGCTTTCTTT.

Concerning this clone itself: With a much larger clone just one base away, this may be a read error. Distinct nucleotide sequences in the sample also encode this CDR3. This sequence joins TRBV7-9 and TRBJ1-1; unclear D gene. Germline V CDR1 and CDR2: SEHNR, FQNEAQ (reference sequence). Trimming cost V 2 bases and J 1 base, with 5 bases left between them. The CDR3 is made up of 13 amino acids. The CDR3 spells CASSLSENTEAFF. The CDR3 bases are TGTGCCAGCAGCTTATCAGAGAACACTGAAGCTTTCTTT.

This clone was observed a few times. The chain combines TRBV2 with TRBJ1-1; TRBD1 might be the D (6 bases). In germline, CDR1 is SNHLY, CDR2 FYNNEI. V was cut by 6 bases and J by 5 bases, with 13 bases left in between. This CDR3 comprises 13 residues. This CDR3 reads CASSGQLGTEAFF. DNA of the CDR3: TGTGCCAGCAGCGGACAGTTGGGGACTGAAGCTTTCTTT.

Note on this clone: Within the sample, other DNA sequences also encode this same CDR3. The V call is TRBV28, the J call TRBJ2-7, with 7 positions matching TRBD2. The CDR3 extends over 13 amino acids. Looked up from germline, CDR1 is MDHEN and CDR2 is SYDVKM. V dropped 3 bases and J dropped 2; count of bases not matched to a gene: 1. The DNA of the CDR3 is TGTGCCAGCAGTTTGGGAGGGACCTACGAGCAGTACTTC. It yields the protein CASSLGGTYEQYF.

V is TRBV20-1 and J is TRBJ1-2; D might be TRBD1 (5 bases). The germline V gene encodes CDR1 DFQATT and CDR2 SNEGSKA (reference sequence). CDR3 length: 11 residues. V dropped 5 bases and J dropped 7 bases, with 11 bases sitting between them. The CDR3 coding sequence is TGCAGTGCTCCAGGAGGGACTGGCTACACCTTC. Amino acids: CSAPGGTGYTF.

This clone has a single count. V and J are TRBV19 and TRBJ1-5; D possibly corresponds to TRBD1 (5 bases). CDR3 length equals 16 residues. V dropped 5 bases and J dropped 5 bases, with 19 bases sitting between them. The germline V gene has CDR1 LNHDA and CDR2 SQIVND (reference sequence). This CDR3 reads CASSLRDRQVDQPQHF. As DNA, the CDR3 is TGTGCCAGTAGTCTCCGGGACCGGCAGGTCGATCAGCCCCAGCATTTT.

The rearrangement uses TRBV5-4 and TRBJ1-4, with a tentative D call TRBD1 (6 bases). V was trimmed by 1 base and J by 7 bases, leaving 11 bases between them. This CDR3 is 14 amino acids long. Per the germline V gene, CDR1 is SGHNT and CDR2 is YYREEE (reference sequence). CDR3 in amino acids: CASSLLPDSEKLFF. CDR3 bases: TGTGCCAGCAGCTTGCTTCCGGACAGTGAAAAACTGTTTTTT.